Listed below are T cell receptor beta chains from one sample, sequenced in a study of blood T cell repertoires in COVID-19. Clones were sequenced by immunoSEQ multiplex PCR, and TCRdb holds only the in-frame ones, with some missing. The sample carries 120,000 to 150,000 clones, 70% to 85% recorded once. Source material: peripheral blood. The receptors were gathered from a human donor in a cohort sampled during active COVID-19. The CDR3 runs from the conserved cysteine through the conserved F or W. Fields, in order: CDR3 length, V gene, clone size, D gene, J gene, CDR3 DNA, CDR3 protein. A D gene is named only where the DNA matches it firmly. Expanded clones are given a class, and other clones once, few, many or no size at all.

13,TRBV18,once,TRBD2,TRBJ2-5,TGTGCCAGCTCCCTAGCGGTTCAGGAGACCCAGTACTTC,CASSLAVQETQYF
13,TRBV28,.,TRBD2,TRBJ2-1,TGTGCCAGCACGAGCGGGGGGGCCCGTGAGCAGTTCTTC,CASTSGGAREQFF
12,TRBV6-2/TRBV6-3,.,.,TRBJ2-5,TGTGCCAGCAGTTACAACAGGGAGACCCAGTACTTC,CASSYNRETQYF
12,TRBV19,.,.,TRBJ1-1,TGTGCCAGTAGTGCCACAGGGTTCGAAGCTTTCTTT,CASSATGFEAFF
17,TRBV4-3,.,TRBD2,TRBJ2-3,TGCGCCAGCAGCCAACGTGGGACTAGCGGGATCACAGATACGCAGTATTTT,CASSQRGTSGITDTQYF
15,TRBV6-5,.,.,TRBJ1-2,TGTGCCAGCAGTCTTCATATTCAGGGAAACTATGGCTACACCTTC,CASSLHIQGNYGYTF
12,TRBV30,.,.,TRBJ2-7,TGTGCCTGGAGTGTATCCAGGGGCGAGCAGTACTTC,CAWSVSRGEQYF
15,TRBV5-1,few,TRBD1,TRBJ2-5,TGCGCCAGCAGCTTATACAGGGGAGCCCAAGAGACCCAGTACTTC,CASSLYRGAQETQYF
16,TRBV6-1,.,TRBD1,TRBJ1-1,TGTGCCAGCAGTGTAGGGGGACAGGGAAGGTACACTGAAGCTTTCTTT,CASSVGGQGRYTEAFF
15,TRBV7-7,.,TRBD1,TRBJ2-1,TGTGCTAGCAGCTTAGGGGGACAGGGAGGAGGTGAGCAGTTCTTC,CASSLGGQGGGEQFF
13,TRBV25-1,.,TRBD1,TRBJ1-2,TGTGCCAGCAGTGAGGGACAGGGGTCTCCCTACACCTTC,CASSEGQGSPYTF
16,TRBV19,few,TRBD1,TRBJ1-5,TGTGCCAGTAGTCCGATGGGGACAGGGTTAAATCAGCCCCAGCATTTT,CASSPMGTGLNQPQHF
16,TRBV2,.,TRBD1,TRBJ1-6,TGTGCCAGCCTCGGACAGGGGTTGGTAGGTAATTCACCCCTCCACTTT,CASLGQGLVGNSPLHF
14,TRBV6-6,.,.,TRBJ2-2,TGTGCCAGCAGTCGCCTATTACAGGAAATTGAGCTGTTTTTT,CASSRLLQEIELFF
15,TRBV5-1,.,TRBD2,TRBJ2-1,TGCGCCAGCAGCTTTAGCGGGGGGCCCTACAATGAGCAGTTCTTC,CASSFSGGPYNEQFF
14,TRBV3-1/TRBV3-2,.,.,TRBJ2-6,TGTGCCAGCAGCCCTCAGACTGGGGCCAACGTCCTGACTTTC,CASSPQTGANVLTF
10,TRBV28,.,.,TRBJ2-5,TGTGCCAGCAGCGGAGAGACCCAGTACTTC,CASSGETQYF
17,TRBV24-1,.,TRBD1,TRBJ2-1,TGTGCCACCAGTGACCTAAGGGGACAGGGGGCGCGTAATGAGCAGTTCTTC,CATSDLRGQGARNEQFF
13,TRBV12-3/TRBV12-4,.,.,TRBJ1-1,TGTGCCAGTCAACTAAGGTCTAACACTGAAGCTTTCTTT,CASQLRSNTEAFF
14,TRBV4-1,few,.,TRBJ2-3,TGCGCCAGCAGCCAAGACTTCCTCACAGATACGCAGTATTTT,CASSQDFLTDTQYF
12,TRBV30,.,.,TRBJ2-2,TGTGCCTGGAGTGGCGCCTACCGGGAGCTGTTTTTT,CAWSGAYRELFF
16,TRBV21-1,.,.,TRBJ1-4,TGTGCCAGCAGCTACGTACGACAGGGGGATAATGAAAAACTGTTTTTT,CASSYVRQGDNEKLFF
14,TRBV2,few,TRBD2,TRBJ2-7,TGTGCCACAAAAGTTAGCGGGGGAACCTACGAGCAGTACTTC,CATKVSGGTYEQYF
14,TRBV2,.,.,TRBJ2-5,TGTGCCAGCAAGAACGGACAGCCGGGGGAGACCCAGTACTTC,CASKNGQPGETQYF
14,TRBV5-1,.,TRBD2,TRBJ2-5,TGCGCCAGCAGCCAACTAGCGGGGCAAGAGACCCAGTACTTC,CASSQLAGQETQYF
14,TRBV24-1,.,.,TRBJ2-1,TGTGCCACCAGTTTTAGAACAGGGAGAAATGAGCAGTTCTTC,CATSFRTGRNEQFF
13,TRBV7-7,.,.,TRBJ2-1,TGTGCTAGCAGCACGGCTCCGGGCAATGAGCAGTTCTTC,CASSTAPGNEQFF
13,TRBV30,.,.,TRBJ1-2,TGTGCCTGGAGTAGCAGACAGAGCTATGGCTACACCTTC,CAWSSRQSYGYTF
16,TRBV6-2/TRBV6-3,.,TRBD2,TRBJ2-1,TGTGCCAGCAGTCGGACTAGCGGGGGGACCTACAATGAGCAGTTCTTC,CASSRTSGGTYNEQFF
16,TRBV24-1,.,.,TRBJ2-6,TGTGCCACCAGTGATTACACAGGTACGGGGGCCAACGTCCTGACTTTC,CATSDYTGTGANVLTF
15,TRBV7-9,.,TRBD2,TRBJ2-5,TGTGCCAGCAGCTTACGGACTAGCGGACAAGAGACCCAGTACTTC,CASSLRTSGQETQYF
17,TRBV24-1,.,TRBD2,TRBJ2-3,TGTGCCACCAGTGATTCGGCGGGGGGCGCTGGCACAGATACGCAGTATTTT,CATSDSAGGAGTDTQYF
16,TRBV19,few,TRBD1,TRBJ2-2,TGTGCCAGTAGTATCCTCGGGACAGGTAACACCGGGGAGCTGTTTTTT,CASSILGTGNTGELFF
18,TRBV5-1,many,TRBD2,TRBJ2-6,TGCGCCAGCAGCTTGGTACTAGCGGGGGGCTCTGGGGCCAACGTCCTGACTTTC,CASSLVLAGGSGANVLTF
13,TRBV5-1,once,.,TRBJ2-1,TGCGCCAGCAGCTTGAACCTCGGCAATGAGCAGTTCTTC,CASSLNLGNEQFF
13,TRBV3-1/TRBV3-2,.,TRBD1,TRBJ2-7,TGTGCCAGCAGCCCTGGACAGGGGTACGAGCAGTACTTC,CASSPGQGYEQYF
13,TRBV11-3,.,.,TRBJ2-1,TGTGCCAGCAGCACCTATCAACACAATGAGCAGTTCTTC,CASSTYQHNEQFF
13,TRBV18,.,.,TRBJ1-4,TGTGCCAGCTCACCACAGGAGGGGGAAAAACTGTTTTTT,CASSPQEGEKLFF
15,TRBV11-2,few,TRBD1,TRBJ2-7,TGTGCCAGCAGCTCAACAGGGGGCGGAATCTTCGAGCAGTACTTC,CASSSTGGGIFEQYF
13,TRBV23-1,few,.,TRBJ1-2,TGCGCCAGCAGTCTGTCCTTTAACTATGGCTACACCTTC,CASSLSFNYGYTF
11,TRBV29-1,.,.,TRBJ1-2,.,CSATVGTGTTF
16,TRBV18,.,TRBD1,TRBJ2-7,TGTGCCAGCTCACTTGGGACAGGGGGAGCCTCCTACGAGCAGTACTTC,CASSLGTGGASYEQYF
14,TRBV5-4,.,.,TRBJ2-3,TGTGCCAGCAGCTTGTCAGGGAGCACAGATACGCAGTATTTT,CASSLSGSTDTQYF
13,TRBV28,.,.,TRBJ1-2,TGTGCCAGCAGGGAATGGGACACCCAAATCCACACCTTC,CASREWDTQIHTF
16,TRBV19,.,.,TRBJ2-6,TGTGCCACCTCTAAGTCCGATTTCTCTGGGGCCAACGTCCTGACTTTC,CATSKSDFSGANVLTF
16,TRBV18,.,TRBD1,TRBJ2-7,TGTGCCAGCTCCCTTAAGTCGGGACAGGGTGCCTACGAGCAGTACTTC,CASSLKSGQGAYEQYF
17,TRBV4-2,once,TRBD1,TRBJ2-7,TGTGCCAGCAGCCAAGACGAGACAGGGTTGGGGTCCTACGAGCAGTACTTC,CASSQDETGLGSYEQYF
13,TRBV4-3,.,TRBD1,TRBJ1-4,TGCGCCAGCAGCGGGACAGGGTCGGAAAAACTGTTTTTT,CASSGTGSEKLFF